This T cell receptor beta chain was sequenced for a study of Ad26.COV2.S vaccination and SARS-CoV-2 variants. Study in general: A participant enrolled in the COV1001 Ad26.COV2.S trial arm provided the sample. Intramuscularly, Ad26.COV2.S was given either once or twice, 56 days apart.

This table comes from immunoSEQ multiplex PCR, and its TCRdb copy is limited to in-frame clones, with some not included. The sample shows a few hundred thousand clones, more than 80% of them seen only once. Stated treatment: around 19 received Ad26.COV2.S at low or high dose, single or two shots; five or six received placebo; per-sample allocation not given. Sampling was performed 63 days after the first vaccine or placebo injection. Recruitment in Boston yielded a donor of adult age, 18-55 years. This CDR3 region has 14 residues. V was cut by 0 bases and J by 10 bases, with 10 bases left in between. Germline loops: CDR1 SEHNR, CDR2 FQNEAQ (reference sequence).

The rearrangement uses TRBV7-9 and TRBJ1-6; TRBD1 is a possible D gene (6 bases). The input for sequencing was peripheral blood, taken in a trial of Ad26.COV2.S vaccine versus placebo. The TCR was taken from a person between 18 and 59 years old who received the Ad26.COV2.S COVID-19 vaccine or a placebo. CDR3 loop: CASSLAGGESPLHF. The DNA for the CDR3 is TGTGCCAGCAGCTTAGCAGGGGGTGAATCACCCCTCCACTTT.